This is a list of T cell receptor beta chains from one sample in a study of blood T cell repertoires in COVID-19. The table came from immunoSEQ multiplex PCR; TCRdb's copy has only in-frame clones and leaves some out. Of 200,000 to 300,000 clones listed, roughly 86% were seen once; the top ten hold 3.5% to 4.5%. Sequenced input: peripheral blood. These receptors came from a man in his forties or fifties with acute or convalescent COVID-19. Each CDR3 is given with its conserved first and last residue.

J: TRBJ2-3; V: TRBV6-4; CDR3: CASSDSPVQGSDTQYF
J: TRBJ2-1; V: TRBV10-2; CDR3: CASSTSYNEQFF
J: TRBJ1-2; V: TRBV9; CDR3: CASSVAGAKADYGYTF
J: TRBJ1-4; V: TRBV7-6; CDR3: CASSRGTGYEKLFF
J: TRBJ2-3; V: TRBV19; CDR3: CASTDSGGTTDTQYF
J: TRBJ2-2; V: TRBV9; CDR3: CASSVGGRSTGELFF
J: TRBJ1-1; V: TRBV6-6; CDR3: CASSYSDRGNTEAFF
J: TRBJ1-3; V: TRBV5-1; CDR3: CASSTDSSGNTIYF
J: TRBJ1-2; V: TRBV5-1; CDR3: CASSLPAGSFYTF
J: TRBJ1-5; V: TRBV27; CDR3: CASSLGRSNQPQHF
J: TRBJ2-6; V: TRBV19; CDR3: CASSPSTFSGANVLTF
J: TRBJ2-7; V: TRBV15; CDR3: CATSRVGDEQYF
J: TRBJ1-5; V: TRBV12-3/TRBV12-4; CDR3: CASRREDNQPQHF
J: TRBJ1-1; V: TRBV2; CDR3: CASSDHRGPSTEAFF
J: TRBJ1-1; V: TRBV5-1; CDR3: CASSPNLGGNTEAFF
J: TRBJ1-2; V: TRBV11-2; CDR3: CASSLGGQGAGANYGYTF
J: TRBJ1-1; V: TRBV5-1; CDR3: CASSSGTGNTEAFF
J: TRBJ2-3; V: TRBV28; CDR3: CASSLSALGTDTQYF
J: TRBJ2-1; V: TRBV5-6; CDR3: CASSLARDRGFSYNEQFF
J: TRBJ1-4; V: TRBV4-2; CDR3: CASSKEQDPNEKLFF
J: TRBJ1-6; V: TRBV6-1; CDR3: CASSAIFDRAGYNSPLHF
J: TRBJ1-5; V: TRBV4-2; CDR3: CASSQGTTRRNSNQPQHF